Here is one TCR beta chain with its context. Its specificity is unknown. These data come from a study of cytomegalovirus exposure and HLA in healthy donors. CDR1 LNHNV and CDR2 YYDKDF come from the germline V gene (reference sequence). This CDR3 is 15 amino acids long. Trimming removed 1 base from V and 4 bases from J, with 13 bases in between. Profiling relied on immunoSEQ multiplex PCR, and the TCRdb table lists in-frame clones only, not all of them. The sample records about 280,000 clones, roughly 90% being singletons. General observations from the study: Subsequent analysis showed first-cohort TCR clusters tending to co-occur in 120 validation repertoires.

The rearrangement uses TRBV15 and TRBJ2-5; D unclear. Input material: PBMCs. The clonotype was recovered from a woman under 30 in good health and CMV-seronegative. CDR3 in DNA: TGTGCCACCAGCAGAGCTGCTAGAGCAACAGAGACCCAGTACTTC. Protein: CATSRAARATETQYF.